This T cell receptor beta chain was identified in a study of human T cells and chemical hapten exposure. Background on the study: Patients were given diphenylcyclopropenone on the scalp weekly across the approximately 24-week study.

Time point in this sample: patch test 2, 6 weeks after DPC sensitization. The treatment was: therapeutic diphenylcyclopropenone sensitization with weekly scalp DPC. In the original workflow: Counts of TCRs in each sample centred on a median of approximately 100,000 and extended from around 25,000 to 690,000. MiXCR, run by TCRdb on the RACE reads, gives a single entry per CDR3 protein. In this record, the V and J calls reflect TCRdb's handling and not the investigators' own analysis. The profile shows 85,000 to 95,000 distinct CDR3 sequences, 11% of them singletons. Trimming took 5 bases from V and 7 from J, leaving 9 bases between them. The length of the CDR3 is 12 residues. Germline V CDR1 and CDR2: MNHEY, SVGEGT.

The TCR comes from a man aged 35 to 55 with alopecia areata. Some clones in this sample may be carry-over from other donors' samples. Sequenced material: whole blood, taken in connection with sensitization to the hapten diphenylcyclopropenone (DPC). The rearrangement uses TRBV6-2 or TRBV6-3 and TRBJ1-3; no reliable D call. In DNA, the CDR3 is TGTGCCAGCAGTGATATCGCGAACACCATATATTTT. Amino acid sequence: CASSDIANTIYF.